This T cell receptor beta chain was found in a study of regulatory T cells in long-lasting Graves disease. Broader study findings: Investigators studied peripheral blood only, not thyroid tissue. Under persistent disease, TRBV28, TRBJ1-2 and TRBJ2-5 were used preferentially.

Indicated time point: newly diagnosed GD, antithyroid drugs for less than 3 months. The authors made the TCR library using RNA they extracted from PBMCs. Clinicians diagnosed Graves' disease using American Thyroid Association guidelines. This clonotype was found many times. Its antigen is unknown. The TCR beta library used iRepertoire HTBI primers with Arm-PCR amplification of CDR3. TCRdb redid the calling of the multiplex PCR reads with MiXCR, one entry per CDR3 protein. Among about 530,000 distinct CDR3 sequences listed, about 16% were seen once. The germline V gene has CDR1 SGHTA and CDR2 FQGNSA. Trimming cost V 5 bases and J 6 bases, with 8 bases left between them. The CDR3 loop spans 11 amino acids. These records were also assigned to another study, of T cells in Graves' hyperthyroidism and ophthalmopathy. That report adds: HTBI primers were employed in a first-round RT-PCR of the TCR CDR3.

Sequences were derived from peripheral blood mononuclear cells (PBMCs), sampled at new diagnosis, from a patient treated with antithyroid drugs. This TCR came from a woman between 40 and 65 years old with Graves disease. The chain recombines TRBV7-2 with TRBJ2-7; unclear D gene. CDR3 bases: TGTGCCAGCAGCAGGTATACCGAGCAGTACTTC. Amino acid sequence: CASSRYTEQYF.